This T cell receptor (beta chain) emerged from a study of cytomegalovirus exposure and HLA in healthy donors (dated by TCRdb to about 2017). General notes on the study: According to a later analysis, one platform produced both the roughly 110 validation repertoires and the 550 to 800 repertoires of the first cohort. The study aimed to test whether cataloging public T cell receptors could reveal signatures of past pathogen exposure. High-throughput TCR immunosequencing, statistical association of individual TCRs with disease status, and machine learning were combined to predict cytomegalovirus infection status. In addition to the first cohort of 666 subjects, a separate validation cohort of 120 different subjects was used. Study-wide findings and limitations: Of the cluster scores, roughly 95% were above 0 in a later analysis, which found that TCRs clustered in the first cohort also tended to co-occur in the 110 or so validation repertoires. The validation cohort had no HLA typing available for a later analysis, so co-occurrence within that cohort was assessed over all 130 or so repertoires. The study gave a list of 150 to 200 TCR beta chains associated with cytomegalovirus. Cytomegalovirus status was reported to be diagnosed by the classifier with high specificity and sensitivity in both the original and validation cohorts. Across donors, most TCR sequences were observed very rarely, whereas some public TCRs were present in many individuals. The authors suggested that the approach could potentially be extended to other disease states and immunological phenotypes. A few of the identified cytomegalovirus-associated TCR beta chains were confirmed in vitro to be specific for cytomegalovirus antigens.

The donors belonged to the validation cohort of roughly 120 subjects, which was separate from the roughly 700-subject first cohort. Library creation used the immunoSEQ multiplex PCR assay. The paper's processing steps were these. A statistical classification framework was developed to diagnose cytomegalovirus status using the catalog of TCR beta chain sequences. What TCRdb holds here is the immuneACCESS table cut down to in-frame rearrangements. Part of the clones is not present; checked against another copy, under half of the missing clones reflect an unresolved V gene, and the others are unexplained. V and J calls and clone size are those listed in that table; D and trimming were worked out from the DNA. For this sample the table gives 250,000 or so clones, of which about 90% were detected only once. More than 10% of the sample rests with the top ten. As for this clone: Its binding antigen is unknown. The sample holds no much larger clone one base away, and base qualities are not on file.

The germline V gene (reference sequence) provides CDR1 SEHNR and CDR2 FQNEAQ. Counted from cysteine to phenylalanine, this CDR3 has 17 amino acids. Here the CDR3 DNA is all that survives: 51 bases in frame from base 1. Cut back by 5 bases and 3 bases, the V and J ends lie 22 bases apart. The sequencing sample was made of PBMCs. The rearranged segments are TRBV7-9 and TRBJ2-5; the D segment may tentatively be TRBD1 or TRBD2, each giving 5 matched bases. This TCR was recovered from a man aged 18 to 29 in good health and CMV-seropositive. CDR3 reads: CASSRTGTGARKETQYF. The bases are TGTGCCAGCAGCCGCACTGGTACCGGGGCCCGCAAAGAGACCCAGTACTTC.